This TCR beta chain was recovered during a study of brain T cells in children with intractable seizures. This clone has only one observation. The antigen is undetermined. Study-level findings and limits: Absence of clones before surgery may stem from lower sequencing depth. Viral specificity was inferred only from CDR3 similarity; HCMV serostatus was unknown.

The data were produced by immunoSEQ multiplex PCR, yet TCRdb's version contains in-frame clones alone and is incomplete. The sample lists about 340,000 clones, 93% occurring once. Noted time point: blood from clinic visit 5 months post-surgery; TSC patient then seizure free. The sequenced cases were selected for having the highest brain T cell transcript signatures. This receptor was obtained from a boy in the first two years of life with tuberous sclerosis and intractable seizures. Sample: peripheral blood, taken about 5 months after surgery.

Written as DNA, the CDR3 is TGCGCCAGCAGCTTGGGGGGCACCAATCTACGTGAGCAGTACTTC. Amino acids: CASSLGGTNLREQYF. The gene calls are TRBV5-1 and TRBJ2-7; maybe TRBD1 (5 bases). Germline-derived CDR1 and CDR2 are SGHRS and YFSETQ. This CDR3 contains 15 residues. V gave up 0 bases and J gave up 7 bases, with 17 bases separating them.